This TCR beta chain was captured by sequencing in a study of blood T cell repertoires in COVID-19. About the study: Collection of acute and convalescent COVID-19 samples took place in the United States, Italy and Spain. T cells, B-cell-depleted T cells, or PBMCs provided the cDNA or gDNA that served as material.

Per the study methods: Cell counts per sample came from amplifying reference gene primers. Method: immunoSEQ multiplex PCR; TCRdb's copy keeps in-frame clones and lacks some. For V, J and clone size, that table is used; D and trimming come from the DNA. The table includes 130,000 or so clones, around nine tenths detected once. The CDR3 runs 14 residues. From germline, CDR1 is SGHRS and CDR2 YFSETQ. V gave up 3 bases and J gave up 2 bases; unmatched junction bases: 5. Material for sequencing was peripheral blood. The chain links TRBV5-1 to TRBJ2-7; 7 bases are shared with TRBD1. The TCR comes from a man in his 70s with active COVID-19. The CDR3 coding sequence is TGCGCCAGCAGCTCGACAGGGCCTGCCTACGAGCAGTACTTC. Protein sequence: CASSSTGPAYEQYF.